This T cell receptor beta chain appears in the sequencing data of a study of T cell repertoires in ileal Crohn's disease (dated by TCRdb to the late 2010s). Study-level background: The median duration of disease was approximately 7.9 years, and at the time of surgery around 40% of patients were active smokers. TCR repertoire analysis was done in 57 Crohn's disease patients from a prospective multicentre cohort. Endoscopic postoperative recurrence was defined by a Rutgeerts score above i0. Every patient underwent surgery because of a complication, which was stricturing disease in 61% and penetrating disease in 39%. A total of some 170 mucosal samples from some 60 patients were sequenced, with samples obtained at several locations on the surgical specimen and at postoperative endoscopy. The study ran alongside a multicentre cohort designed to identify predictors of early endoscopic recurrence after ileocolonic resection. Postoperative therapy was given to about half of the patients, with thiopurines administered to approximately twelve patients and anti-TNF agents administered to 20 or so patients.

Roughly 0.55 micrograms of biopsy DNA per sample were submitted for commercial TCRB immunosequencing. A two-step, amplification bias-controlled multiplex PCR was used by Adaptive Biotechnology to amplify CDR3 regions from genomic DNA. Primers for every V and J gene segment were used in the first PCR, and barcodes and Illumina adapters were added in the second PCR. CDR3 libraries were sequenced using an Illumina instrument. In the authors' own workflow: Analysis combined the vendor-provided pipelines with custom analysis of raw data in R/Bioconductor under R version 3.3.0. Clonality, ranging from 0 to 1, was calculated as the inverse of the normalised Shannon entropy of all productive clones. High-frequency clones were defined as the share of the repertoire occupied by the top 100 clones, with only clones passing a 95% confidence test being retained. The Simpson index measured repertoire diversity, and the Morisita-Horn index measured overlap between samples. TCRdb provides this immuneACCESS table in a form limited to in-frame rearrangements. Some clones are lacking; in checked studies, under half of them reflect an unresolved V gene, and why the rest are absent is not known. That table furnishes V, J and clone size, whereas the DNA furnished D and trimming. Present in this sample are about 16,000 clones, about 90% of which were seen just once. Clones ranked in the top ten supply roughly 5.7% of the sample.

The research as a whole found: A significantly higher proportion of clonal expansions was observed in active smokers at surgery than in non-smokers (about 25% vs 20%, p=0.02). Endoscopic recurrence was found to be associated with higher high-frequency clone percentages at surgery, and recurrence was observed in all patients with clonality above 26.8% (18/57). More high-frequency clones were carried by sorted CD8 T cells than by CD4 T cells, suggesting that mucosal expansions were mainly CD8. Only a subgroup of patients, of unstated size, had their mucosal CD4 and CD8 T cells sorted and sequenced.

Adults with ileal or ileocolonic Crohn's disease and an indication for ileocolonic resection were eligible for inclusion. Whole ileal mucosal biopsies were kept frozen at -80 degrees C prior to DNA extraction. Genomic DNA was extracted from frozen whole biopsies using a TRizol-based method and was quantified with a NanoDrop 2000 spectrophotometer. Taken from cysteine to phenylalanine, the CDR3 has 14 residues. The CDR3 DNA has 42 bases and is translated from base 1. CDR1 and CDR2 (SSHAT, FNYEAQ) derive from the germline V gene (reference sequence). This clone was seen once. Its antigen is still unknown. The input lacks base qualities; no much larger clone sits a single base away.

The sample was ileal tissue. The chain couples TRBV7-7 to TRBJ2-7, with TRBD2 perhaps the D gene, on 6 matching bases. This TCR came from an adult with Crohn's disease. The nucleotide sequence is TGTGCTACGCCCCCCGGGAGCTACTCCTACGAGCAGTACTTC. This encodes CATPPGSYSYEQYF.